This T cell receptor (beta chain) was retrieved from a study of immune heterogeneity within non-small cell lung tumors. It was a multiplex PCR that amplified TCR beta CDR3, with 32 V and 13 J primers. TCRdb recomputed calls from the multiplex PCR reads with MiXCR, one row per CDR3 protein. The sample gives more than 9,500 distinct CDR3 sequences, less than 25% of which show up once; roughly 4.2% is in the top ten. As for this clonotype: The antigen remains undetermined.

Per sample, approximately 0.6 ug of bulk tumor genomic DNA was the template used. Several far-apart biopsies were taken per primary tumor during surgery. Patients underwent curative surgery for untreated, newly diagnosed non-small cell lung cancer. Study-wide findings and caveats: A moderate but significant correlation was observed between local T-cell clonality and local tumor mutational burden (R 0.3 to 0.4).

V lost 5 bases, J lost 4 bases, and 18 bases lay in between. The V gene's germline CDR1 is MNHNS and CDR2 SASEGT. This CDR3 region has 15 residues. The chain is built from TRBV6-1 and TRBJ2-7; a possible D gene is TRBD2 (6 bases). Material for sequencing was lung tumor tissue. This receptor was obtained from a man aged 55-75 years with non-small cell lung cancer. The CDR3 DNA follows: TGTGCCAGCAGTTCGCGGGGACTGGGCGATTACGAGCAGTACTTC. Translating gives CASSSRGLGDYEQYF.